This TCR beta chain emerged from a study of CD8 T cells in Susac syndrome. The J segment lost 4 bases and the V segment lost 3 bases, leaving 9 bases of the junction unmatched. The CDR3 is 16 residues long. In germline, CDR1 is MGHDK, CDR2 SYGVNS. Reverse transcription of 0.5 to 1 ug RNA was performed with random hexamers. Via MiXCR, TCRdb re-called the immunoSEQ multiplex PCR reads, giving one row per CDR3 protein. The repertoire holds approximately 230,000 distinct CDR3 sequences, with 90% to 95% as singletons. The rearrangement links TRBV25-1 to TRBJ2-3; 8 nucleotides match TRBD1. This TCR was sampled from a human donor with multiple sclerosis. What was sequenced was CD4+ T cells from PBMCs. The CDR3 sequence: CASSDPGQGPADTQYF. CDR3 DNA sequence: TGTGCCAGCAGTGACCCCGGACAGGGCCCGGCAGATACGCAGTATTTT. The complete variable domain, with remaining parts taken from reference TRBV25-1 and TRBJ2-3, reads EADIYQTPRYLVIGTGKKITLECSQTMGHDKMYWYQQDPGMELHLIHYSYGVNSTEKGDLSSESTVSRIRTEHFPLTLESARPSHTSQYLCASSDPGQGPADTQYFGPGTRLTVL.